Below, one T cell receptor (beta chain) is given with its context. Vbeta (60) and Jbeta (13) primers were used in the PCR. Profiling relied on immunoSEQ multiplex PCR, and the TCRdb table lists in-frame clones only, not all of them. The sample carries some 120,000 clones, 79% recorded once. This sample was included in a study of cytomegalovirus exposure and HLA in healthy donors. Germline V gives CDR1 SGHNT, CDR2 YENEEA. The CDR3 length is 18 residues. J was trimmed by 5 bases and V by 4 bases; bases with no gene match: 14. This chain links TRBV11-3 with TRBJ2-3; 11 bases agree with TRBD2. Sequenced: PBMCs. The source of this sequence is a man aged 30 to 39 in good health and CMV-seropositive. Here the CDR3 DNA reads TGTGCCAGCAGCTCGCCCTCTTCTAGCGGGGGGCGGGAAGATACGCAGTATTTT. Protein: CASSSPSSSGGREDTQYF. Using reference TRBV11-3 and TRBJ2-3 for the parts outside the CDR3, the full variable domain is EAGVVQSPRYKIIEKKQPVAFWCNPISGHNTLYWYLQNLGQGPELLIRYENEEAVDDSQLPKDRFSAERLKGVDSTLKIQPAELGDSAVYLCASSSPSSSGGREDTQYFGPGTRLTVL.